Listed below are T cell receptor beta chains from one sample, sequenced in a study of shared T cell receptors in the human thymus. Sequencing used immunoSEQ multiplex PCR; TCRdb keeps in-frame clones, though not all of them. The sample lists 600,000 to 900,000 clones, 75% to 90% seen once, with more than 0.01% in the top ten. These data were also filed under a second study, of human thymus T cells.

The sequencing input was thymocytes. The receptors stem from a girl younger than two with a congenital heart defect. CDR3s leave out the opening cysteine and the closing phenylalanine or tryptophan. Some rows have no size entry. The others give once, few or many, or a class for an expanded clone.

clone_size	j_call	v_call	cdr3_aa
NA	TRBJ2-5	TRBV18	ASSPTYGLEQETQY
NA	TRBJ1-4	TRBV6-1	ASSEQGTIGEKLF
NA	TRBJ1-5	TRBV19	ASSPGTYSNQPQH
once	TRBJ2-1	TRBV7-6	ASSPTSEPYNEQF
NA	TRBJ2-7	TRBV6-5	ASDSPAGLDEQY
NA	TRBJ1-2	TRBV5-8	ASRETGDFGYT
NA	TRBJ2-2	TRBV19	ASNGLAGGRLAGELF
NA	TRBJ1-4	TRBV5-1	ASSLGLRWADRTEKLFFGEKLF
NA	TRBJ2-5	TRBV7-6	ASSRSGRQETQY
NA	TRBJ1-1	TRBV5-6	ASSLVGTASKLNTEAF
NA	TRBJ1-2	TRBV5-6	ASSFFLAENYGYT
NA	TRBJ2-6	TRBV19	ASRDLGQPKANVLT